These 19 T cell receptor beta chains were sequenced from one sample in a study of blood T cell repertoires in COVID-19. Profiled with immunoSEQ multiplex PCR; TCRdb holds only in-frame clones, not every one. The sample has 280,000 or so clones; around 92% are singletons. What was sequenced was PBMCs or T cells enriched from blood (not recorded which). Source of these receptors: a woman aged 45-59 years who had been exposed to COVID-19.

The genes are TRBV19 and TRBJ1-1; 9 bases line up with TRBD1. Germline CDR1 and CDR2: LNHDA and SQIVND (reference sequence). The CDR3 totals 15 residues. V was pared by 5 bases and J by 5 bases, with 9 bases of the junction left unmatched. In nucleotides, the CDR3 is TGTGCCAGTAGTGCACGGGACAGGGTGGGGACTGAAGCTTTCTTT. This sequence encodes CASSARDRVGTEAFF.

The chain couples TRBV28 to TRBJ1-6, with 9 bases identical to TRBD1. J was trimmed by 7 bases and V by 1 base; bases with no gene match: 5. CDR1 and CDR2 (germline): MDHEN, SYDVKM. The CDR3 loop spans 16 amino acids. The CDR3 coding sequence is TGTGCCAGCAGTTTATTGCCGGGACAGGGAAATTCACCCCTCCACTTT. Its protein is CASSLLPGQGNSPLHF.

The rearrangement links TRBV7-2 to TRBJ2-4; weak D call: TRBD2 (5 bases). This CDR3 has 16 amino acids. The V and J ends lost 5 bases and 3 bases respectively, with 17 bases between them. In germline, CDR1 is SGHTA, CDR2 FQGNSA. Written as DNA, the CDR3 is TGTGCCAGCAGCCCCGATCGCTCCGGGGTCAAAAACATTCAGTACTTC. The encoded protein is CASSPDRSGVKNIQYF.

The chain recombines TRBV7-9 with TRBJ1-5; 7 nucleotides agree with TRBD1. The V segment lost 4 bases and the J segment 2 bases; nucleotides outside the gene matches: 5. Germline V gives CDR1 SEHNR, CDR2 FQNEAQ (reference sequence). CDR3 length: 15 residues. The CDR3 here is CASSSGQAGNQPQHF. The CDR3 bases are TGTGCCAGCAGCTCCGGACAGGCTGGCAATCAGCCCCAGCATTTT.

As concerns this clone: The same CDR3 arises from other DNA sequences in this sample as well. The chain combines TRBV11-2 with TRBJ2-5, with 10 bases aligning to TRBD2. J was trimmed by 4 bases and V by 5 bases; bases with no gene match: 7. CDR1 is SGHAT and CDR2 is FQNNGV in the germline V gene. CDR3 size: 15 residues. As DNA, the CDR3 is TGTGCCAGCAGCCTAAGTAGCGGGGGGTCAGAGACCCAGTACTTC. Amino acid sequence: CASSLSSGGSETQYF.

J is TRBJ2-7 and V is TRBV7-9; a weak D match, TRBD1 (6 bases). Trimming took off 5 bases at V and 4 bases at J, with 18 bases between the two ends. Germline V gene lookup returns CDR1 SEHNR and CDR2 FQNEAQ (reference sequence). This CDR3 contains 15 residues. CDR3 sequence reads: CASSPLSGTKYEQYF. The CDR3 nucleotides read TGTGCCAGCAGCCCATTGTCCGGGACAAAGTACGAGCAGTACTTC.

The chain carries TRBV6-5 and TRBJ1-2; TRBD1 matches at 7 bases. CDR3 length: 15 amino acids. Germline V gene data show CDR1 as MNHEY and CDR2 as SVGAGI. The J segment lost 3 bases and the V segment lost 2 bases, leaving 6 bases of the junction unmatched. This CDR3 is CASSYRDRQYYGYTF. The CDR3 nucleotides are TGTGCCAGCAGTTACAGGGACAGACAATACTATGGCTACACCTTC.

V and J are TRBV19 and TRBJ2-7; the D gene is possibly TRBD2 (5 bases). V lost 1 base to trimming and J lost 4 bases, with 11 bases between them. Per the germline V gene, CDR1 is LNHDA and CDR2 is SQIVND (reference sequence). This CDR3 region has 14 residues. CDR3 sequence: CASSIGEGPYEQYF. In DNA, the CDR3 is TGTGCCAGTAGTATAGGAGAGGGTCCGTACGAGCAGTACTTC. Complete variable domain (other parts from reference TRBV19 and TRBJ2-7): DGGITQSPKYLFRKEGQNVTLSCEQNLNHDAMYWYRQDPGQGLRLIYYSQIVNDFQKGDIAEGYSVSREKKESFPLTVTSAQKNPTAFYLCASSIGEGPYEQYFGPGTRLTVT.

The chain links TRBV28 to TRBJ1-3; no reliable D call. Between the trimmed V and J ends, which lost 6 bases and 5 bases, there was a span of 14 bases. The CDR3 loop spans 14 amino acids. Germline lookup yields CDR1 MDHEN and CDR2 SYDVKM. Here the CDR3 DNA reads TGTGCCAGCAGCAACGGCGGAATCAGAAACACCATATATTTT. Amino acids: CASSNGGIRNTIYF.

As DNA, the CDR3 is TGTGCCAGCAGCTCAGCGGGGGCCTTAAATACGCAGTATTTT. Amino acids: CASSSAGALNTQYF. V is TRBV5-6 and J is TRBJ2-3; 8 nucleotides agree with TRBD2. The CDR3 covers 14 residues. Per the germline V gene, CDR1 is SGHDT and CDR2 is YYEEEE. After removal of 3 bases from V and 7 bases from J, the junction contained 7 bases not matched to a gene.

The V gene is TRBV6-5, the J gene TRBJ2-7; D gene uncertain. Per the germline V gene, CDR1 is MNHEY and CDR2 is SVGAGI. Trimming took off 0 bases at V and 2 bases at J, with 11 bases between the two ends. The CDR3 has 15 residues. CDR3 DNA sequence: TGTGCCAGCAGTTACTCTTACAGATCAACCTACGAGCAGTACTTC. Translated: CASSYSYRSTYEQYF.

Note on this clone: The junction differs from germline at one of its ends, possibly a read error. J is TRBJ2-4 and V is TRBV3-1 (or the pseudogene TRBV3-2), with D tentatively TRBD2 (6 bases). CDR3 size: 12 residues. Germline V lookup: CDR1 LGHDT, CDR2 YNNKEL (reference sequence). CDR3 DNA: TGTGCCAGCAGCTTGGGACTGGCGGCCCCGGACTTC. It specifies CASSLGLAAPDF.

This clone has just one count. This rearrangement joins TRBV6-1 to TRBJ1-3; D call uncertain. V was cut by 1 base and J by 0 bases, with 13 bases left in between. Per germline, CDR1 MNHNS and CDR2 SASEGT. The CDR3 consists of 17 residues. Written as DNA, the CDR3 is TGTGCCAGCAGTGAAGGTGTCCAGGCGAGCTCTGGAAACACCATATATTTT. Residues: CASSEGVQASSGNTIYF.

The chain has TRBV6-5 and TRBJ1-2; weak D call: TRBD1 (5 bases). Trimming removed 4 bases at V and 4 bases at J, with 10 bases between. Looked up from germline, CDR1 is MNHEY and CDR2 is SVGAGI. CDR3 length equals 13 residues. CDR3 sequence (DNA): TGTGCCAGCAGTTTCTTGCAGGGCTATGGCTACACCTTC. Encoded protein: CASSFLQGYGYTF.

This rearrangement joins TRBV7-9 to TRBJ2-2; 12 positions match TRBD2. The V gene's germline CDR1 is SEHNR and CDR2 FQNEAQ (reference sequence). V shed 6 bases and J 3 bases; nucleotides not matched to a gene: 8. This CDR3 has 17 amino acids. CDR3 loop: CASRTSGGLGDTGELFF. CDR3 nucleotide sequence: TGTGCCAGCAGGACTAGCGGGGGTCTCGGGGACACCGGGGAGCTGTTTTTT. The full variable domain, rest sourced from reference TRBV7-9 and TRBJ2-2, is DTGVSQNPRHKITKRGQNVTFRCDPISEHNRLYWYRQTLGQGPEFLTYFQNEAQLEKSRLLSDRFSAERPKGSFSTLEIQRTEQGDSAMYLCASRTSGGLGDTGELFFGEGSRLTVL.

The rearrangement links TRBV5-1 to TRBJ2-7, with 7 bases lining up with TRBD2. This CDR3 comprises 14 residues. The ends lost 4 bases at V and 2 bases at J; junction bases unmatched: 6. Germline CDR1 and CDR2: SGHRS and YFSETQ. The CDR3 DNA reads TGCGCCAGCAGCCTCGGGGGGACGACCTACGAGCAGTACTTC. Translation gives CASSLGGTTYEQYF.

Only one count was recorded for this clone. The rearrangement joins TRBV19 to TRBJ2-7; TRBD1 aligns across 9 bases. V trimming: 5 bases; J trimming: 2 bases; junction bases outside the gene matches: 10. The CDR3 totals 16 residues. Germline CDR1 and CDR2: LNHDA and SQIVND (reference sequence). CDR3 region: CASSDAGTGSPYEQYF. The DNA for the CDR3 is TGTGCCAGTAGTGACGCCGGGACAGGGTCCCCCTACGAGCAGTACTTC.

CDR3 in DNA: TGCAGTGCTAGTAACAGGGGGCCGAATGAAAAACTGTTTTTT. Translating it yields CSASNRGPNEKLFF. The V and J genes are TRBV20-1 and TRBJ1-4; TRBD1 matches at 9 bases. Germline lookup yields CDR1 DFQATT and CDR2 SNEGSKA (reference sequence). The CDR3 has 14 residues. The trim removed 3 bases at V and 5 bases at J, leaving 4 bases unmatched.

This chain joins TRBV4-1 and TRBJ2-1; 8 positions agree with TRBD1. The CDR3 totals 16 residues. The J segment lost 5 bases and the V segment lost 3 bases, leaving 9 bases of the junction unmatched. Germline assignment: CDR1 MGHRA and CDR2 YSYEKL. CDR3 sequence (DNA): TGCGCCAGCAGCCACTCCGGGACAGGCGGGGACAATGAGCAGTTCTTC. It is translated as CASSHSGTGGDNEQFF.